These T cell receptor beta chains were read from a single sample in a study of shared clonotypes between healthy human individuals. TCRdb's table, derived via immunoSEQ multiplex PCR, lists solely in-frame clones and lacks some. The sample records 2 million to 2.5 million clones, around 92% being singletons. Sequencing was performed on naive CD4+ T cells from PBMCs. These receptors all stem from a man between 18 and 29 years old in good health. Some clones in this sample may be carry-over from other donors' samples. The CDR3 runs from the conserved cysteine through the conserved F or W. D genes are given only for firm matches. Clone size is stated in some rows and not others, as once, few, many or a class when expanded.

V gene,J gene,clone size,D gene,CDR3 protein,CDR3 DNA
TRBV6-5,TRBJ1-1,NA,NA,CASSYKGSGAFF,TGTGCCAGCAGTTACAAGGGGTCTGGCGCTTTCTTT
TRBV6-5,TRBJ2-7,NA,NA,CASSYPQGEQYF,TGTGCCAGCAGCTATCCCCAGGGCGAGCAGTACTTC
TRBV5-1,TRBJ2-7,NA,TRBD1,CASSSTGGFHEQYF,TGCGCCAGCAGCTCGACAGGGGGCTTTCACGAGCAGTACTTC
TRBV28,TRBJ2-4,NA,TRBD1,CASSLNRGGNIQYF,TGTGCCAGCAGTTTAAACAGGGGTGGAAACATTCAGTACTTC
TRBV18,TRBJ1-5,NA,NA,CASSPQDSNQPQHF,TGTGCCAGCTCACCTCAGGATAGCAATCAGCCCCAGCATTTT
TRBV6-6,TRBJ2-4,NA,NA,CASSSDRTLAKNIQYF,TGTGCCAGCAGCTCCGACAGGACGCTAGCCAAAAACATTCAGTACTTC
TRBV10-1,TRBJ2-7,few,TRBD2,CASSEGGVRYF,TGCGCCAGCAGTGAGGGGGGGGTCCGGTACTTC
TRBV5-6,TRBJ1-2,NA,TRBD1,CASSFPTTTGTYYGYTF,TGTGCCAGCAGCTTCCCAACCACGACAGGGACGTACTATGGCTACACCTTC
TRBV9,TRBJ1-4,NA,NA,CASSLGGWDEKLFF,TGTGCCAGCAGCTTGGGGGGCTGGGATGAAAAACTGTTTTTT
TRBV19,TRBJ2-2,NA,TRBD2,CASIMGSGLNTGELFF,TGTGCCAGTATAATGGGTAGCGGGTTGAACACCGGGGAGCTGTTTTTT
TRBV5-5,TRBJ2-5,NA,NA,CASSRRGSEETQYF,TGTGCCAGCAGCCGGCGGGGTTCGGAGGAGACCCAGTACTTC
TRBV5-1,TRBJ2-3,once,TRBD2,CASSTVSGKDTDTQYF,TGCGCCAGCAGCACGGTTAGCGGGAAAGACACAGATACGCAGTATTTT
TRBV5-1,TRBJ1-5,NA,NA,CASSAISGQPQHF,TGCGCCAGCAGCGCAATCTCAGGGCAGCCCCAGCATTTT
TRBV28,TRBJ2-5,NA,NA,CASSWGYIGQETQYF,TGTGCCAGCAGTTGGGGGTATATAGGTCAAGAGACCCAGTACTTC
TRBV10-1,TRBJ1-1,NA,TRBD1,CASRTGRGTEAFF,TGCGCCAGCAGGACAGGGAGGGGCACTGAAGCTTTCTTT
TRBV7-2,TRBJ2-7,NA,TRBD2,CASSLDPASGSYEQYF,TGTGCCAGCAGCTTAGATCCGGCTAGCGGGAGTTACGAGCAGTACTTC
TRBV21-1,TRBJ2-7,NA,NA,CASSKAEGTGTYEQYF,TGTGCCAGCAGCAAAGCCGAAGGGACAGGAACTTACGAGCAGTACTTC
TRBV7-2,TRBJ2-7,NA,NA,CASSLEIASGAEQYF,TGTGCCAGCAGCTTAGAAATTGCTTCTGGGGCCGAGCAGTACTTC
TRBV5-1,TRBJ2-7,NA,TRBD1,CASSGTGVYEQYF,TGCGCCAGCTCCGGGACAGGTGTCTACGAGCAGTACTTC
TRBV7-9,TRBJ2-1,NA,TRBD2,CASSTLLAGGGEQFF,TGTGCCAGCAGCACACTACTAGCGGGAGGGGGTGAGCAGTTCTTC
TRBV6-4,TRBJ1-2,NA,TRBD1,CASRSTGDGYGYTF,TGTGCCAGCAGATCGACAGGGGATGGCTATGGCTACACCTTC
TRBV6-6,TRBJ2-7,NA,NA,CAAAGKSSYEQYF,TGTGCCGCGGCGGGTAAGAGCTCCTACGAGCAGTACTTC
TRBV5-1,TRBJ2-7,once,NA,CASSLTEIYEQYF,TGCGCCAGCAGCTTGACAGAGATCTACGAGCAGTACTTC
TRBV28,TRBJ1-4,NA,TRBD1,CASSFRGVVTEKLFF,TGTGCCAGCTCTTTCAGGGGGGTTGTAACTGAAAAACTGTTTTTT
TRBV28,TRBJ2-1,once,NA,CASSSLGRPYNEQFF,TGTGCCAGCAGTAGTCTAGGGCGGCCCTACAATGAGCAGTTCTTC
TRBV5-4,TRBJ2-2,NA,TRBD1,CASRPGQGNAGELFF,TGTGCCAGCAGGCCGGGACAGGGCAACGCCGGGGAGCTGTTTTTT
TRBV5-6,TRBJ2-7,once,NA,CASSPIRGHPYEQYF,TGTGCCAGCAGCCCGATCAGGGGACACCCCTACGAGCAGTACTTC
TRBV19,TRBJ2-3,NA,NA,CASSTLGGAKTDTQYF,TGTGCCAGTAGTACCCTAGGGGGGGCGAAGACAGATACGCAGTATTTT
TRBV6-5,TRBJ2-5,NA,TRBD2,CASSRPGGDEETQYF,TGTGCCAGCAGTCGGCCGGGAGGCGATGAGGAGACCCAGTACTTC
TRBV9,TRBJ2-3,NA,TRBD2,CASSVGELAGFTDTQYF,TGTGCCAGCAGCGTAGGGGAGCTAGCGGGATTCACAGATACGCAGTATTTT
TRBV2,TRBJ1-6,NA,NA,CAGGLHNSPLHF,TGTGCCGGAGGGCTACATAATTCACCCCTCCACTTT
TRBV5-1,TRBJ1-1,NA,NA,CASSLETLNTEAFF,TGCGCCAGCAGCTTGGAGACGCTCAACACTGAAGCTTTCTTT
TRBV30,TRBJ2-1,NA,TRBD2,CASPLASGRHYNEQFF,TGTGCCAGTCCTTTAGCTAGCGGGCGCCACTACAATGAGCAGTTCTTC
TRBV28,TRBJ1-2,few,TRBD1,CASSPGTGGTYGYTF,TGTGCCAGCAGTCCTGGGACAGGGGGGACCTATGGCTACACCTTC
TRBV29-1,TRBJ2-7,NA,NA,CSVELLGKRYEQYF,TGCAGCGTTGAATTGTTGGGGAAACGGTACGAGCAGTACTTC
TRBV5-6,TRBJ2-5,NA,NA,CASSGGTETQYF,TGTGCCAGCAGCGGGGGTACGGAGACCCAGTACTTC
TRBV5-1,TRBJ2-5,NA,TRBD2,CASSVGLSRETQYF,TGCGCCAGCAGCGTGGGACTAAGCCGTGAGACCCAGTACTTC
TRBV19,TRBJ1-5,NA,TRBD1,CASSIRGGRNSNQPQHF,TGTGCCAGTAGTATAAGAGGGGGCAGGAATAGCAATCAGCCCCAGCATTTT
TRBV6-6,TRBJ1-5,once,NA,CASSYSRGPQHF,TGTGCCAGCAGTTACTCCCGGGGGCCCCAGCATTTT